These T cell receptor beta chains were read from a single sample in a study of T cells in Graves' hyperthyroidism and ophthalmopathy. TCRdb re-derived calls from the multiplex PCR reads in MiXCR, one entry per CDR3 protein. The sample shows 400,000 or so distinct CDR3 sequences, around 15% of them seen only once. Sequencing input: blood. The receptors were sampled from a woman in her sixties or seventies with Graves' ophthalmopathy. CDR3s include the opening cysteine and the closing phenylalanine or tryptophan. D genes are given only for firm matches. Only part of the rows carry a size: once, few, many, or a class if the clone is expanded.

j_gene: TRBJ2-1; v_gene: TRBV12-3/TRBV12-4; abundance: -; d_gene: TRBD1; CDR3nt: TGTGCCAGCAGTTTTCGGGGACAGGGGTACAATGAGCAGTTCTTC; CDR3aa: CASSFRGQGYNEQFF
j_gene: TRBJ2-7; v_gene: TRBV12-3/TRBV12-4; abundance: -; d_gene: TRBD1; CDR3nt: TGTGCCAGCAGGCGACAGGGGACCGGGTACGAGCAGTACTTC; CDR3aa: CASRRQGTGYEQYF
j_gene: TRBJ2-1; v_gene: TRBV2; abundance: few; d_gene: TRBD2; CDR3nt: TGTGCCAGCGTAGCGGGAGGTAGTGAGCAGTTCTTC; CDR3aa: CASVAGGSEQFF
j_gene: TRBJ2-7; v_gene: TRBV18; abundance: many; d_gene: -; CDR3nt: TGTGCCAGCTCACCTTCGACCGAAGCCACCTACGAGCAGTACTTC; CDR3aa: CASSPSTEATYEQYF
j_gene: TRBJ2-3; v_gene: TRBV29-1; abundance: many; d_gene: TRBD1; CDR3nt: TGCAGCGTTGAAGATAAGGGACAGCTCACAGATACGCAGTATTTT; CDR3aa: CSVEDKGQLTDTQYF
j_gene: TRBJ2-1; v_gene: TRBV6-1; abundance: few; d_gene: TRBD2; CDR3nt: TGTGCCAGCAGCCTAGCGGGAGGGGGGGATGAGCAGTTCTTC; CDR3aa: CASSLAGGGDEQFF
j_gene: TRBJ2-1; v_gene: TRBV7-9; abundance: many; d_gene: TRBD2; CDR3nt: TGTGCCAGCAGCTTAATAGCGGGAGGGCCTTTAAAGAATGAGCAGTTCTTC; CDR3aa: CASSLIAGGPLKNEQFF
j_gene: TRBJ2-5; v_gene: TRBV20-1; abundance: few; d_gene: -; CDR3nt: TGCAGCCGTTCTAGGACCTGGCGAGAGACCCAGTACTTC; CDR3aa: CSRSRTWRETQYF
j_gene: TRBJ1-2; v_gene: TRBV20-1; abundance: many; d_gene: -; CDR3nt: TGCAGTGCTACAACGGCTGGCTACACCTTC; CDR3aa: CSATTAGYTF
j_gene: TRBJ2-1; v_gene: TRBV5-1; abundance: many; d_gene: TRBD2; CDR3nt: TGCGCCAGCAGCTCAGCCCCACTAGCGGGAGGTAGGGATGAGCAGTTCTTC; CDR3aa: CASSSAPLAGGRDEQFF
j_gene: TRBJ2-2; v_gene: TRBV4-2; abundance: -; d_gene: TRBD2; CDR3nt: TGTGCCAGCAGCCAAGAGGTCGGCGGGAGTTCCACCGGGGAGCTGTTTTTT; CDR3aa: CASSQEVGGSSTGELFF
j_gene: TRBJ2-7; v_gene: TRBV4-1; abundance: few; d_gene: -; CDR3nt: TGCGCCAGCAGCCAAGAGTCCCGGAGGGTTTACGAGCAGTACTTC; CDR3aa: CASSQESRRVYEQYF
j_gene: TRBJ2-7; v_gene: TRBV11-2; abundance: many; d_gene: TRBD1; CDR3nt: TGTGCCAGCGGATATAGGGGGCTCTACGAGCAGTACTTC; CDR3aa: CASGYRGLYEQYF
j_gene: TRBJ1-4; v_gene: TRBV12-3/TRBV12-4; abundance: many; d_gene: TRBD1; CDR3nt: TGTGCCAGCAGGCCGGGACAGCTTAATGAAAAACTGTTTTTT; CDR3aa: CASRPGQLNEKLFF
j_gene: TRBJ2-7; v_gene: TRBV27; abundance: -; d_gene: TRBD2; CDR3nt: TGTGCCAGCAGTCCAGAGGGACTAGTTTACGAGCAGTACTTC; CDR3aa: CASSPEGLVYEQYF